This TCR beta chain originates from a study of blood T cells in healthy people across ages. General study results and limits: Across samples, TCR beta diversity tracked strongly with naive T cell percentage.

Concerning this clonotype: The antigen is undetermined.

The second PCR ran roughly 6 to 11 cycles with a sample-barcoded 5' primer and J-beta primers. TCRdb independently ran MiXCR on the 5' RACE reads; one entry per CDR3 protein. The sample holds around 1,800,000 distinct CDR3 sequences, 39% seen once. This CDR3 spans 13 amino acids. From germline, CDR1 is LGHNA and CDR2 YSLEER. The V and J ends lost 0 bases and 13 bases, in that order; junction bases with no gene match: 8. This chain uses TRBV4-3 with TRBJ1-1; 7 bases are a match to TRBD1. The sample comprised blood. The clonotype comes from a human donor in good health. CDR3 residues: CASSQDNRQGGFF. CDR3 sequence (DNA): TGCGCCAGCAGCCAAGACAACCGACAGGGTGGTTTCTTT.